This is a list of T cell receptor beta chains from one sample in a study of CD4 and CD8 cells across lung adenocarcinoma regions. TCRdb analysed the PCR reads with MiXCR anew, one entry per CDR3 protein. The sample consists of around 10,000 distinct CDR3 sequences, 46% of them appearing once. Sequencing was performed on CD8+ T cells from the margin of a lung tumor. These TCRs come from a male donor with lung adenocarcinoma. The CD4 and CD8 labels of this study may be unreliable. Each CDR3 is given without its conserved first and last residue. Fields, in order: CDR3 protein, V gene, D gene, J gene. D genes are given only for firm matches.

ASSLDLAKNEQF,TRBV7-2,NA,TRBJ2-1
ASSFGYEQY,TRBV5-5,NA,TRBJ2-7
ASSPDRGTEEQY,TRBV27,NA,TRBJ2-3
PSTGLPNKNTQY,TRBV10-2,NA,TRBJ2-4
SARPLAGAYNEQF,TRBV20-1,TRBD2,TRBJ2-1
ASSLDSGELF,TRBV7-7,NA,TRBJ2-2
ASSSKLAGVPDTQY,TRBV11-3,TRBD2,TRBJ2-3
ASNRGWGQETQY,TRBV7-9,NA,NA
ASRPPVEDRYEQY,TRBV7-8,NA,NA
ASSLTRQEGQTQY,TRBV5-1,NA,TRBJ2-5
ASSLYGRVYNEQF,TRBV11-3,TRBD2,TRBJ2-1
ASSKTGTGELY,TRBV6-2/TRBV6-3,NA,TRBJ2-2